This TCR beta chain was sequenced in a study of blood T cell repertoires in COVID-19 (dated by TCRdb to between 2020 and 2021). Turning to the overall study: The collaborator samples originated in the United States, Italy and Spain and spanned the acute and convalescent phases of COVID-19. The repertoires were made available in a free public database intended to serve as a resource for research on the immune response to SARS-CoV-2. Samples came from the ongoing ImmuneRACE study (first 160 participants) plus 1,254 subjects from 6 global collaborators. The material from the prospective study consisted of cDNA or gDNA derived from T cells, B-cell-depleted T cells, or PBMCs. Subjects who had been exposed to COVID-19, were actively infected with it, or had recovered from it provided the deeply sampled blood TCRbeta repertoires that made up the dataset. Where available, HLA class I and class II types were obtained from metadata supplied by the sample provider rather than from assay-based typing. Sample metadata almost always included a de-identified subject ID, COVID-19 status, age in years and sex.

For this chain, trimming is 6 bases at the V end and 4 bases at the J end, and the number of junction bases without a gene match is 6. From cysteine to phenylalanine, the CDR3 is 14 amino acids long. Only the CDR3 DNA stays, 42 bases, in frame from base 1. The germline V gene gives CDR1 as MDHEN and CDR2 as SYDVKM. Beyond this particular receptor, the publication reports: The quantity of clinical and demographic metadata differed by source and by participant and was supplied without curation.

Whole blood was collected in K2EDTA tubes by collaborating institutions according to the institutions' own protocols. For TCRbeta analysis, collaborators shipped samples as frozen whole blood, isolated PBMCs, or DNA extracted from either of those sample types. TCRbeta CDR3 regions were amplified from genomic DNA using the immunoSEQ Assay, a bias-controlled multiplex PCR. On the authors' methods: The number of nucleated cells in each sample was estimated from the amplification of reference gene primers within the assay. To quantify the absolute abundance of each unique TCRbeta CDR3 rearrangement, sequence reads were collapsed and filtered. Productive Simpson clonality was computed per sample as the square root of Simpson's diversity index over productive rearrangements. Entries here come from immuneACCESS through TCRdb and include only in-frame sequences with V and J called. Some clones fail to appear in such tables; in the studies checked, an unresolved V gene covers under half of the shortfall, and the cause of the remainder is unknown. Clone size and V and J calls were adopted from that table, with D and trimming inferred from the DNA. This sample has about 79,000 clones in its table, and around 88% of those were observed once. Together, the top ten hold around 14% of the sample.

This clone was seen once. Its antigen specificity is not known. There are no base qualities to consult, and no much larger clone falls within one base. Sequencing used peripheral blood. The rearrangement joined TRBV28 to TRBJ2-7; 10 central bases correspond to TRBD1. This receptor was identified in a man in his 70s with active or convalescent COVID-19. The CDR3 in this case is CASRRDRGGYEQYF. The DNA reads as follows: TGTGCCAGCAGACGGGACAGGGGTGGGTACGAGCAGTACTTC.